Sequencing of this T cell receptor beta chain was carried out in a study of blood T cells in healthy people across ages. This clonotype has a handful of counts. From germline, CDR1 is DFQATT and CDR2 SNEGSKA (reference sequence). With 2 bases clipped from V and 11 bases from J, the junction kept 11 bases outside the gene matches. The CDR3 is made up of 14 amino acids. A J-beta primer mix and a sample-barcoded 5' primer were used in a second PCR of roughly 7 to 12 cycles. TCRdb used MiXCR to reprocess the 5' RACE reads, holding one entry per CDR3 protein. The repertoire holds 1.5 million to 1.9 million distinct CDR3 sequences, with approximately 43% as singletons.

The source of this sequence is a woman younger than 35 in good health. This rearrangement joins TRBV20-1 to TRBJ2-5; TRBD1 matches 10 bases. Sequencing was carried out using blood. This CDR3 reads CSARPGQGFNEQYF. For the CDR3, the DNA is TGCAGTGCTAGACCGGGACAGGGGTTCAATGAGCAGTACTTC.